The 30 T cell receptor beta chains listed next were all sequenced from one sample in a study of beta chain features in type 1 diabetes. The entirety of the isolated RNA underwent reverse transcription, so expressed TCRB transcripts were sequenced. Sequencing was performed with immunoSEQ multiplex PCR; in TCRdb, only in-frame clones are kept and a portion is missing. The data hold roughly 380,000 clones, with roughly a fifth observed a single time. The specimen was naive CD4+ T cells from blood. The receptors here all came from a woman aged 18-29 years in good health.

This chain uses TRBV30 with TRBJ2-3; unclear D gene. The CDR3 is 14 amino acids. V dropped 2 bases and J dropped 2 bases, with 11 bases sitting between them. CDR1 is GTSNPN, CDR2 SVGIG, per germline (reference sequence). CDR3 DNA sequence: TGTGCCTGGAGTATAAATTCCCCCACAGATACGCAGTATTTT. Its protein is CAWSINSPTDTQYF.

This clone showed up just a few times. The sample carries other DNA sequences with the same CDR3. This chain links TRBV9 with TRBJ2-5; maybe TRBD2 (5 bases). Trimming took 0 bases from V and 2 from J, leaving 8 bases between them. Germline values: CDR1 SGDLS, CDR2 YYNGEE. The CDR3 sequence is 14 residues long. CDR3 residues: CASSVGGLQETQYF. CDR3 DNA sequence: TGTGCCAGCAGCGTAGGCGGACTGCAAGAGACCCAGTACTTC.

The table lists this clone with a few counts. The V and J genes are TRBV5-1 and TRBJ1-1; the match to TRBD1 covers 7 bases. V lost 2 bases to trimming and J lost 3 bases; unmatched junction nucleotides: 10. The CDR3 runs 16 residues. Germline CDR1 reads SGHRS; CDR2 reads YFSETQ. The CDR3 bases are TGCGCCAGCAGCTTTGGGGACAGCCATTTGTACACTGAAGCTTTCTTT. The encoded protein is CASSFGDSHLYTEAFF.

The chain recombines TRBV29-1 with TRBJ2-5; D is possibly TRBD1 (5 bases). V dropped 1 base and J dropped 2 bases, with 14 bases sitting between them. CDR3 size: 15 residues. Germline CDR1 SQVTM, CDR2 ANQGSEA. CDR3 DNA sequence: TGCAGCGTTGAAGGGCAGGTACAGGATCAAGAGACCCAGTACTTC. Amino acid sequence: CSVEGQVQDQETQYF.

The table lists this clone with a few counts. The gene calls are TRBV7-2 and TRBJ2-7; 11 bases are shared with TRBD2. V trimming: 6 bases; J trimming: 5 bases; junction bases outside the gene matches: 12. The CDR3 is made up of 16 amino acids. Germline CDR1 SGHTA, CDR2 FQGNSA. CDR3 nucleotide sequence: TGTGCCAGCAGGAAGACTAGCGGGGCCACAGTGAACGAGCAGTACTTC. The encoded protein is CASRKTSGATVNEQYF.

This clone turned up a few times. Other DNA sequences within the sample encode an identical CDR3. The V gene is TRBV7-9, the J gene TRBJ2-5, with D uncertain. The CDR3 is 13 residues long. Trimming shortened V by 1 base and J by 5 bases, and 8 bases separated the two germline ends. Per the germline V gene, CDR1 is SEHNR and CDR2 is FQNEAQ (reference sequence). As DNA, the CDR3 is TGTGCCAGCAGCTTAGGACTGGAGGAGACCCAGTACTTC. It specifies CASSLGLEETQYF.

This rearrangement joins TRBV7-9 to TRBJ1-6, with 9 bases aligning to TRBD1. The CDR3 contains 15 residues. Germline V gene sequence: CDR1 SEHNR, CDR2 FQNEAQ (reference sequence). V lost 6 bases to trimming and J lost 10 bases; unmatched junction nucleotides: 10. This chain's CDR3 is CASSPTGQGKSPLHF. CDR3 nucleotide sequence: TGTGCCAGCAGTCCCACGGGACAGGGCAAATCACCCCTCCACTTT. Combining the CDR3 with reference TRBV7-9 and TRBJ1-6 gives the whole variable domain DTGVSQNPRHKITKRGQNVTFRCDPISEHNRLYWYRQTLGQGPEFLTYFQNEAQLEKSRLLSDRFSAERPKGSFSTLEIQRTEQGDSAMYLCASSPTGQGKSPLHFGNGTRLTVT.

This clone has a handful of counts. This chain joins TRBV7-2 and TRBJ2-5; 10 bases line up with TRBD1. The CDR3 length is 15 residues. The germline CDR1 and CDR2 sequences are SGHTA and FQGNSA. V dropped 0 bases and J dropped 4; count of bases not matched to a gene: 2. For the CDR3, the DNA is TGTGCCAGCAGCTTAGCGGGGACAGGGGTAGAGACCCAGTACTTC. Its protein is CASSLAGTGVETQYF.

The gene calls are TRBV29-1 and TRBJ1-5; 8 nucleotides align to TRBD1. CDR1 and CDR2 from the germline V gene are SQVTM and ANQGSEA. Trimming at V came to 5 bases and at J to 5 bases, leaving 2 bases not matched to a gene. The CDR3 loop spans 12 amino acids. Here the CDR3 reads CSVLTGDQPQHF. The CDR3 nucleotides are TGCAGCGTTTTGACAGGGGATCAGCCCCAGCATTTT.

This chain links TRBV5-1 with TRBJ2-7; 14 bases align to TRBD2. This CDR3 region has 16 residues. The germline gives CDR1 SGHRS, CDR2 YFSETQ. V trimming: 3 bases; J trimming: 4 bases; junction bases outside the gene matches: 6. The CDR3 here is CASSSWTSGGRYEQYF. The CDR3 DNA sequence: TGCGCCAGCAGCTCCTGGACTAGCGGGGGGCGATACGAGCAGTACTTC. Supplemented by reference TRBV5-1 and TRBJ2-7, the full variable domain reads KAGVTQTPRYLIKTRGQQVTLSCSPISGHRSVSWYQQTPGQGLQFLFEYFSETQRNKGNFPGRFSGRQFSNSRSEMNVSTLELGDSALYLCASSSWTSGGRYEQYFGPGTRLTVT.

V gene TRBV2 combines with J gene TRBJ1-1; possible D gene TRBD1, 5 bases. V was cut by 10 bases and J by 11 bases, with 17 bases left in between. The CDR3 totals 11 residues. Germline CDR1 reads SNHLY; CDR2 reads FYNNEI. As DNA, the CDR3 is TGTGCCACCAACAGGAGGGGAGATGCTTTCTTT. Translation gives CATNRRGDAFF.

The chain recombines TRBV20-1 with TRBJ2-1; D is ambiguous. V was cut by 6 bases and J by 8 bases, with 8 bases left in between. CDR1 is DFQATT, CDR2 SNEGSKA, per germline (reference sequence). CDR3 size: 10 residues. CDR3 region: CSAIYYEQFF. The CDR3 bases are TGCAGTGCAATTTATTATGAGCAGTTCTTC.

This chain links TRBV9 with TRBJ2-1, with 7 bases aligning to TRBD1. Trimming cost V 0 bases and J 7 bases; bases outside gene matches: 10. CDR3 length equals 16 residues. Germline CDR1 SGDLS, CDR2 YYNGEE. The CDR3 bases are TGTGCCAGCAGCGTAGTAGGGGGCGCTGGATTGAATGAGCAGTTCTTC. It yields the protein CASSVVGGAGLNEQFF.

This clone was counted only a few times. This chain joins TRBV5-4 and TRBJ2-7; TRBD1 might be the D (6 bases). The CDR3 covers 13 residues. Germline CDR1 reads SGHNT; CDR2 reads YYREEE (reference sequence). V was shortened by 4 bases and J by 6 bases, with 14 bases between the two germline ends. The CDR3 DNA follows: TGTGCCAGCAGCCCACAGGGAAGCCCCGAGCAGTACTTC. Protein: CASSPQGSPEQYF. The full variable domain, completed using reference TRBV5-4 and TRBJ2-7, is ETGVTQSPTHLIKTRGQQVTLRCSSQSGHNTVSWYQQALGQGPQFIFQYYREEENGRGNFPPRFSGLQFPNYSSELNVNALELDDSALYLCASSPQGSPEQYFGPGTRLTVT.

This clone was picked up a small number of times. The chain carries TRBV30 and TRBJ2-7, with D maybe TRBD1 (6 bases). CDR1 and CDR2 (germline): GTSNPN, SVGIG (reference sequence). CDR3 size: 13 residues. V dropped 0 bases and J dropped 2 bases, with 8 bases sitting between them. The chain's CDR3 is CAWSVEGAYEQYF. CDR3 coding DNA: TGTGCCTGGAGTGTTGAGGGGGCCTACGAGCAGTACTTC.

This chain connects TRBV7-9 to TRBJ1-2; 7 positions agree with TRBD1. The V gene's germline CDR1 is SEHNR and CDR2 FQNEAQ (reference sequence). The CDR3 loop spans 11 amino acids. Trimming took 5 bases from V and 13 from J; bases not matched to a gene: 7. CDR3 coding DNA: TGTGCCAGCAGCCCCGGACAGGTCTTCACCTTC. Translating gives CASSPGQVFTF.

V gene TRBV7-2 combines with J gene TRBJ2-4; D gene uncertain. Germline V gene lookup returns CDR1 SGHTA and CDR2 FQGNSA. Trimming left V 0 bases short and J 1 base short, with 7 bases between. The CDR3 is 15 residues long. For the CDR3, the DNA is TGTGCCAGCAGCTTAGCTTCCGGGGCCAAAAACATTCAGTACTTC. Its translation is CASSLASGAKNIQYF. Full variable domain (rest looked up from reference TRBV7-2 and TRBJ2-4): GAGVSQSPSNKVTEKGKDVELRCDPISGHTALYWYRQSLGQGLEFLIYFQGNSAPDKSGLPSDRFSAERTGGSVSTLTIQRTQQEDSAVYLCASSLASGAKNIQYFGAGTRLSVL.

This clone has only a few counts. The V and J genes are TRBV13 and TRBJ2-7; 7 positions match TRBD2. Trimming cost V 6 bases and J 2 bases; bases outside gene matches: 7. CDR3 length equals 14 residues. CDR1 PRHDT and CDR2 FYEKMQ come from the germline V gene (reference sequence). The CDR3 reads CASRRGGGAYEQYF. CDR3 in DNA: TGTGCCAGCAGGAGGGGCGGGGGTGCCTACGAGCAGTACTTC.

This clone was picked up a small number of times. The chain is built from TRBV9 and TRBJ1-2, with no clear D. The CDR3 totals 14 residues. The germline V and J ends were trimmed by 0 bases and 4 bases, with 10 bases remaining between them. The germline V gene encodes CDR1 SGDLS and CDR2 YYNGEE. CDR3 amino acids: CASSVGSASYGYTF. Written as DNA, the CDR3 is TGTGCCAGCAGCGTAGGCTCCGCGTCCTATGGCTACACCTTC.

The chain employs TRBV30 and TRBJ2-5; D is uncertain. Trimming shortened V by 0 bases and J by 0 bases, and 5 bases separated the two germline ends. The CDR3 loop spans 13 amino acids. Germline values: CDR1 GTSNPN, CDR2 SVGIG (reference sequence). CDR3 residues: CAWSVRYQETQYF. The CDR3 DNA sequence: TGTGCCTGGAGTGTACGGTACCAAGAGACCCAGTACTTC.

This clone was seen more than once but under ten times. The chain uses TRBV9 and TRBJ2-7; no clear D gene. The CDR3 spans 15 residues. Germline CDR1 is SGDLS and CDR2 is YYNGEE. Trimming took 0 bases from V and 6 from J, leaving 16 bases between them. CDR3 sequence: CASSVATGSSGEQYF. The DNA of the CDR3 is TGTGCCAGCAGCGTAGCTACGGGTTCCTCGGGCGAGCAGTACTTC.

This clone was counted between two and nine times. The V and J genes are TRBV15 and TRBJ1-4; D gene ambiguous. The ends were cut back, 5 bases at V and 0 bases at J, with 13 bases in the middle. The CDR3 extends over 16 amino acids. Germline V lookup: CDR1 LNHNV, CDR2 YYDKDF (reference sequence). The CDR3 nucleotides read TGTGCCACCAGCGACCAGACCCGGGCAACTAATGAAAAACTGTTTTTT. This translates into CATSDQTRATNEKLFF. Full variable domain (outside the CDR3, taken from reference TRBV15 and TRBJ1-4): DAMVIQNPRYQVTQFGKPVTLSCSQTLNHNVMYWYQQKSSQAPKLLFHYYDKDFNNEADTPDNFQSRRPNTSFCFLDIRSPGLGDTAMYLCATSDQTRATNEKLFFGSGTQLSVL.

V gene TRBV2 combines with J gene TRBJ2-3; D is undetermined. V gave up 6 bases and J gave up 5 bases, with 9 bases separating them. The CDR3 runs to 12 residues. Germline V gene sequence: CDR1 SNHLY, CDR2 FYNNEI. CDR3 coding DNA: TGTGCCAGCAGGCTGGAGATAGATACGCAGTATTTT. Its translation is CASRLEIDTQYF.

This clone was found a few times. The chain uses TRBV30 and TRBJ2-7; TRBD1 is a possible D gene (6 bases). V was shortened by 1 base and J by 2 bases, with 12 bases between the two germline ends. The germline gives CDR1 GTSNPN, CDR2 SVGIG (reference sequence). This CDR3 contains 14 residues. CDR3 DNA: TGTGCCTGGAGTGGCCAGGGGATTACCTACGAGCAGTACTTC. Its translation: CAWSGQGITYEQYF.

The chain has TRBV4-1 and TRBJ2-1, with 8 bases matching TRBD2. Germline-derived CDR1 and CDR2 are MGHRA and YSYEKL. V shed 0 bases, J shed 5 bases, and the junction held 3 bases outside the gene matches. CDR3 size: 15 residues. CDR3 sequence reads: CASSQEREVHNEQFF. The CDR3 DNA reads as TGCGCCAGCAGCCAAGAGCGGGAGGTCCACAATGAGCAGTTCTTC.

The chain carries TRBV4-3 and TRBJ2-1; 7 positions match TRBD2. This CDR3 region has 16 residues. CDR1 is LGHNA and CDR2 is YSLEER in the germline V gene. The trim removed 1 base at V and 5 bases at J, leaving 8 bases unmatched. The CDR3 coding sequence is TGCGCCAGCAGCCAAGCCCATCTAGCGGTCAACAATGAGCAGTTCTTC. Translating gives CASSQAHLAVNNEQFF.

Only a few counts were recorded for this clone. The CDR3 here is CAISESTGTANTGELFF. The CDR3, as DNA: TGTGCCATCAGTGAGTCGACTGGGACAGCGAACACCGGGGAGCTGTTTTTT. The gene calls are TRBV10-3 and TRBJ2-2; TRBD1 matches 7 bases. The CDR3 runs to 17 residues. Trimming took 0 bases from V and 0 from J; bases not matched to a gene: 4. Germline V gene sequence: CDR1 ENHRY, CDR2 SYGVKD.

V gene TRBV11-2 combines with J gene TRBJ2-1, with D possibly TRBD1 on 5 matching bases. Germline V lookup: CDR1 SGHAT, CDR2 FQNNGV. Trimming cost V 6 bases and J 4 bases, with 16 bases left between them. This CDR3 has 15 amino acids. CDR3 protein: CASRVPGKKYNEQFF. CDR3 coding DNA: TGTGCCAGCAGGGTCCCAGGGAAAAAGTACAATGAGCAGTTCTTC.

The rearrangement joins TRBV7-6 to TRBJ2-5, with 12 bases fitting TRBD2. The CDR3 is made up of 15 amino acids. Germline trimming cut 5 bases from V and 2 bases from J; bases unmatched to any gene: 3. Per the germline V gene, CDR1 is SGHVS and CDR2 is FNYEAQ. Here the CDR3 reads CASSKGTSGQETQYF. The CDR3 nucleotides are TGTGCCAGCAGCAAGGGGACTAGCGGGCAAGAGACCCAGTACTTC.

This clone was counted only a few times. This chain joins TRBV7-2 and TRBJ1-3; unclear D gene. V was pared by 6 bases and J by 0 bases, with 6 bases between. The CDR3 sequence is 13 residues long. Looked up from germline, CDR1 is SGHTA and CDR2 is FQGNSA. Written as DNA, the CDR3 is TGTGCCAGCAGACACCCCTCTGGAAACACCATATATTTT. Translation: CASRHPSGNTIYF.